This T cell receptor beta chain was sequenced during a study of CD8+CD57+ T cells in acquired aplastic anemia (dated by TCRdb to the late 2010s). In terms of the full investigation: A mean of around 3 ug of DNA, ranging from roughly 0.19 to 27.4 ug, was extracted from sorted CD4+ and CD8+ cells. For healthy donor samples, the average read count was about 9.8 million for CD4+ cells and 11.0 million for CD8+ cells.

TCR beta VDJ combination and CDR3 sequence profiling used genomic DNA as the template. An Illumina HiSeq 2000 was used for TCR repertoire sequencing. The study's own analysis went as follows. TRBV/TRBJ rearrangement plots, CDR3 size and DJ length profiles, and Simpson's diversity index were used to evaluate the repertoires. The most abundant DNA sequence in the deep sequencing data was defined as the immunodominant clone. CDR3 amino acid sequences were checked for sharing across subjects and were also compared against the VDJdb database and published repertoires. Through fastp at Q25 and MiXCR, TCRdb rebuilt clones from the public reads, retaining in-frame beta chains. All rows with the same CDR3 protein become a single entry with the most common DNA and genes. TCRdb assigned the V and J calls; the authors' analysis was not used. This sample lists some 180,000 distinct CDR3 sequences; approximately 46% were detected once. The top ten constitute approximately 2.9% of the sample.

The study at large found these results: Twenty-nine CD8+ CDR3 sequences were found in both patients and controls but appeared to be highly expressed in patients and within the immunodominant clones of the patients. CD8+ Simpson's diversity did not differ significantly between patients and healthy controls (P=0.060).

A single count supports this clonotype. Its antigen remains unidentified. No per-base quality is available; no much larger clone lies one base away. A single read makes a weak case. Its CDR3 holds 13 amino acids, cysteine through phenylalanine. Only the CDR3 DNA is retained, 39 bases long and in frame from the first base. Here V drops 8 bases and J drops 5 bases, and the junction holds 4 bases not matched to any gene. CDR1 and CDR2 are drawn from the germline V gene: SNHLY, FYNNEI. In this study, sorted CD4+ and CD8+ T cells from the blood of healthy subjects and of severe aplastic anemia patients had their TCR repertoires deep-sequenced. Ficoll-Paque density gradient centrifugation was used to isolate peripheral blood mononuclear cells. CD4+ and CD8+ T cells were sorted by FACS or magnetic beads before DNA extraction.

The chain employs TRBV2 and TRBJ2-5, and 11 junction bases match TRBD2. Sample: sorted CD4+, CD8+, or CD8+CD57+ T cells (not recorded which) from PBMCs. The TCR was taken from a human donor in good health. The CDR3 has the sequence CASVTSGVETQYF. In nucleotide form, the sequence is TGTGCCAGCGTGACTAGCGGGGTGGAGACCCAGTACTTC.